These T cell receptor beta chains were read from a single sample in a study of blood T cell repertoires in COVID-19. Clones were read by immunoSEQ multiplex PCR, and TCRdb kept only the in-frame ones, dropping some. The table lists about 60,000 clones, roughly 71% of them singletons. Sequencing was performed on peripheral blood. The source is a human donor in a cohort sampled during active COVID-19. Both conserved end residues are part of each CDR3. A D gene is named only where the DNA matches it firmly.

d_call: TRBD1
j_call: TRBJ2-1
v_call: TRBV2
cdr3_aa: CASTRGRGVNEQFF

d_call: -
j_call: TRBJ1-6
v_call: TRBV4-2
cdr3_aa: CASSQEAGGLRSPLHF

d_call: TRBD1
j_call: TRBJ2-2
v_call: TRBV6-6
cdr3_aa: CASSDSQGSAGELFF

d_call: TRBD1
j_call: TRBJ2-7
v_call: TRBV5-5
cdr3_aa: CASSLGTGALGSYEQYF

d_call: -
j_call: TRBJ2-7
v_call: TRBV2
cdr3_aa: CASSVPAGTLPF

d_call: -
j_call: TRBJ2-5
v_call: TRBV24-1
cdr3_aa: CATSDRGQETQYF

d_call: -
j_call: TRBJ1-2
v_call: TRBV7-2
cdr3_aa: CASSAWDTTNYGYTF

d_call: TRBD1
j_call: TRBJ2-1
v_call: TRBV4-2
cdr3_aa: CASSQEHGQGPTGEQFF

d_call: TRBD2
j_call: TRBJ2-2
v_call: TRBV10-3
cdr3_aa: CASKEGLAAGELFF

d_call: TRBD1
j_call: TRBJ2-2
v_call: TRBV18
cdr3_aa: CASSPPGQPSGELFF

d_call: TRBD1
j_call: TRBJ2-7
v_call: TRBV28
cdr3_aa: CASRYRGRGGEQYF

d_call: -
j_call: TRBJ2-1
v_call: TRBV12-5
cdr3_aa: CASGLVLTESSYNEQFF

d_call: TRBD1
j_call: TRBJ2-7
v_call: TRBV7-8
cdr3_aa: CATSQSPGTASYEQYF

d_call: TRBD1
j_call: TRBJ2-1
v_call: TRBV14
cdr3_aa: CASSQSGGRTLNEQFF

d_call: -
j_call: TRBJ1-2
v_call: TRBV5-1
cdr3_aa: CASSADNSYTF

d_call: -
j_call: TRBJ1-1
v_call: TRBV7-2
cdr3_aa: CASRPTMNTEAFF

d_call: TRBD2
j_call: TRBJ2-7
v_call: TRBV27
cdr3_aa: CASSLGGGLAYEQYF

d_call: -
j_call: TRBJ1-2
v_call: TRBV12-3/TRBV12-4
cdr3_aa: CASSYRERGYTF

d_call: -
j_call: TRBJ1-2
v_call: TRBV12-5
cdr3_aa: CASTTGNSYGYTF

d_call: -
j_call: TRBJ2-5
v_call: TRBV6-5
cdr3_aa: CASRALGETQYF

d_call: TRBD2
j_call: TRBJ2-1
v_call: TRBV28
cdr3_aa: CASSSPGGRVKDEQFF

d_call: -
j_call: TRBJ1-1
v_call: TRBV2
cdr3_aa: CASSEGRVIEAFF

d_call: -
j_call: TRBJ2-3
v_call: TRBV10-3
cdr3_aa: CAISVTKAADTQYF

d_call: TRBD2
j_call: TRBJ2-3
v_call: TRBV11-2
cdr3_aa: CASSLDGTSGSLDTQYF

d_call: TRBD1
j_call: TRBJ1-3
v_call: TRBV30
cdr3_aa: CAWDDRGFGNTIYF

d_call: -
j_call: TRBJ1-4
v_call: TRBV7-2
cdr3_aa: CASSLRRVTNEKLFF

d_call: -
j_call: TRBJ2-6
v_call: TRBV4-3
cdr3_aa: CASSQDTPVSGANVLTF

d_call: TRBD1
j_call: TRBJ1-4
v_call: TRBV5-1
cdr3_aa: CASSIGQGGEKLFF

d_call: -
j_call: TRBJ1-1
v_call: TRBV7-2
cdr3_aa: CASSLYGQGSEAFF

d_call: TRBD2
j_call: TRBJ2-3
v_call: TRBV3-1/TRBV3-2
cdr3_aa: CASSYGTSGTDTQYF

d_call: -
j_call: TRBJ2-7
v_call: TRBV29-1
cdr3_aa: CSVGETGSREQYF

d_call: TRBD2
j_call: TRBJ2-5
v_call: TRBV18
cdr3_aa: CASSPPGLAAETQYF

d_call: TRBD1
j_call: TRBJ1-4
v_call: TRBV9
cdr3_aa: CASSVGDRGNEKLFF

d_call: TRBD1
j_call: TRBJ1-6
v_call: TRBV3-1/TRBV3-2
cdr3_aa: CASSRGTDNSPLHF

d_call: -
j_call: TRBJ2-2
v_call: TRBV2
cdr3_aa: CASSRLTSRTGELFF

d_call: TRBD2
j_call: TRBJ2-4
v_call: TRBV2
cdr3_aa: CATLVEGGGIQYF

d_call: -
j_call: TRBJ2-6
v_call: TRBV5-6
cdr3_aa: CASTMTSRAYGANVLTF

d_call: TRBD1
j_call: TRBJ2-2
v_call: TRBV12-5
cdr3_aa: CASGHRDRGTIEGTGELFF

d_call: -
j_call: TRBJ1-2
v_call: TRBV28
cdr3_aa: CASSPGSRPGYTF

d_call: TRBD1
j_call: TRBJ1-6
v_call: TRBV29-1
cdr3_aa: CSVATGTDNSPLHF

d_call: TRBD2
j_call: TRBJ2-5
v_call: TRBV2
cdr3_aa: CASSEWGLAEETQYF

d_call: -
j_call: TRBJ2-2
v_call: TRBV5-1
cdr3_aa: CASSLAVGDTGELFF

d_call: TRBD2
j_call: TRBJ2-2
v_call: TRBV6-1
cdr3_aa: CASSGGLAGGTGELFF

d_call: -
j_call: TRBJ1-1
v_call: TRBV9
cdr3_aa: CASSVEVQGTEAFF

d_call: -
j_call: TRBJ2-1
v_call: TRBV2
cdr3_aa: CASSEAGITPRGQFF

d_call: -
j_call: TRBJ1-2
v_call: TRBV27
cdr3_aa: CASSYTGQLGGYTF

d_call: TRBD2
j_call: TRBJ2-7
v_call: TRBV7-9
cdr3_aa: CASSLGLAGNWYEQYF